The rows below give T cell receptor beta chains drawn from one sample of a study of cytotoxic CD8 clonotypes in ibrutinib-treated CLL. Only in-frame clones appear in the TCRdb table, and some are missing; sequencing was by immunoSEQ multiplex PCR. The sample consists of about 56,000 clones, around 60% of them appearing once. The specimen comprised PBMCs, sampled after 24 months of ibrutinib treatment. These receptors originate from a human donor with chronic lymphocytic leukemia. Both conserved end residues are part of each CDR3. The D gene is left open where the match is weak. Clone size, where shown, is once, few, many, or a class for clones that have expanded.

V gene	J gene	D gene	clone size	CDR3 DNA	CDR3 protein
TRBV15	TRBJ1-5	.	.	TGTGCCACCAGCACCCGGGGGGTTCGCAATCAGCCCCAGCATTTT	CATSTRGVRNQPQHF
TRBV5-4	TRBJ2-2	TRBD2	.	TGTGCCAGCAGCTTGGAGGAGGCTAGCGGGGGGGCCGGGGAGCTGTTTTTT	CASSLEEASGGAGELFF
TRBV19	TRBJ1-6	.	.	TGTGCCAGTAGTTCTGGGGGGAATTCACCCCTCCACTTT	CASSSGGNSPLHF
TRBV9	TRBJ2-3	.	.	TGTGCCAGCACCCGGGGCCTTACCACAGATACGCAGTATTTT	CASTRGLTTDTQYF
TRBV27	TRBJ2-7	.	.	TGTGCCAGCAGTTTTATCCTCTCCTACGAGCAGTACTTC	CASSFILSYEQYF
TRBV6-5	TRBJ2-7	.	.	TGTGCCAGCAGGCTGGATAACGAGCAGTACTTC	CASRLDNEQYF
TRBV5-1	TRBJ1-3	TRBD1	.	TGCGCCAGCAGCTTGAAACAGGGGGCTTTCTCTGGAAACACCATATATTTT	CASSLKQGAFSGNTIYF
TRBV20-1	TRBJ1-2	.	.	TGCAGTGCCCAAGACTATGGCTACACCTTC	CSAQDYGYTF
TRBV4-1	TRBJ1-5	.	few	TGTGCCAGCAGCCAAGCTGGGCAGGGGAGCAATCAGCCCCAGCATTTT	CASSQAGQGSNQPQHF
TRBV10-3	TRBJ1-6	.	.	TGTGCCATCAGAGTACAGGGTACGGGCGATTCACCCCTCCACTTT	CAIRVQGTGDSPLHF
TRBV18	TRBJ2-7	TRBD1	many	TGTGCCAGCTCCTGGACAGGAAATCCCACCTACGAGCAGTACTTC	CASSWTGNPTYEQYF
TRBV6-6	TRBJ1-1	TRBD1	few	TGTGCCAGCAGTTACGACAGAGGGGGCTCTGAAGCTTTCTTT	CASSYDRGGSEAFF
TRBV5-1	TRBJ2-5	TRBD2	.	TGCGCCAGCAGCATAGCGGGGGGGCTGGAGACCCAGTACTTC	CASSIAGGLETQYF
TRBV5-1	TRBJ2-3	.	.	TGCGCCAGCAGCTACCGACCGGGAGGCACAGATACGCAGTATTTT	CASSYRPGGTDTQYF
TRBV28	TRBJ1-6	.	.	TGTGCCAGCAGCATTATTGACACTCTAAATTCACCCCTCCACTTT	CASSIIDTLNSPLHF
TRBV7-8	TRBJ2-4	.	few	TGTGCCAGCAGCTTAGTCGGGTTGGGGGGCAGACTAGCCAAAAACATTCAGTACTTC	CASSLVGLGGRLAKNIQYF
TRBV5-4	TRBJ1-3	.	few	TGTGCCAGCAGCGTCGGGAGCTCTGGAAACACCATATATTTT	CASSVGSSGNTIYF
TRBV7-9	TRBJ1-6	TRBD1	.	TGTGCCAGCAGCTCCCTTGGTCAGGGGGCGATTAATTCACCCCTCCACTTT	CASSSLGQGAINSPLHF
TRBV6-6	TRBJ2-2	.	many	TGTGCCAGCAGTTACCCCGGGGGAGGCAACACCGGGGAGCTGTTTTTT	CASSYPGGGNTGELFF
TRBV28	TRBJ1-5	.	.	TGTGCCATAACGAGGAGCAATCAGCCCCAGCATTTT	CAITRSNQPQHF
TRBV13	TRBJ2-3	.	.	TGTGCCAGCAGCGCTCGCTGGGTAGATACGCAGTATTTT	CASSARWVDTQYF
TRBV5-6	TRBJ2-1	.	.	TGTGCCAGCAGCTTCTCCCGGCTGGAGTTCTTC	CASSFSRLEFF
TRBV12-5	TRBJ1-2	TRBD1	.	TGTGCTAGTGGTTTCTATGGACAGGGGAGATGGTATGGCTACACCTTC	CASGFYGQGRWYGYTF
TRBV4-1	TRBJ2-1	.	.	TGCGCCAGCAGCCCCGTGACTGGTAACAATGAGCAGTTCTTC	CASSPVTGNNEQFF
TRBV7-9	TRBJ2-1	.	.	TGTGCCAGCAGCTCCCTAGCGACGACTTCCTACAATGAGCAGTTCTTC	CASSSLATTSYNEQFF